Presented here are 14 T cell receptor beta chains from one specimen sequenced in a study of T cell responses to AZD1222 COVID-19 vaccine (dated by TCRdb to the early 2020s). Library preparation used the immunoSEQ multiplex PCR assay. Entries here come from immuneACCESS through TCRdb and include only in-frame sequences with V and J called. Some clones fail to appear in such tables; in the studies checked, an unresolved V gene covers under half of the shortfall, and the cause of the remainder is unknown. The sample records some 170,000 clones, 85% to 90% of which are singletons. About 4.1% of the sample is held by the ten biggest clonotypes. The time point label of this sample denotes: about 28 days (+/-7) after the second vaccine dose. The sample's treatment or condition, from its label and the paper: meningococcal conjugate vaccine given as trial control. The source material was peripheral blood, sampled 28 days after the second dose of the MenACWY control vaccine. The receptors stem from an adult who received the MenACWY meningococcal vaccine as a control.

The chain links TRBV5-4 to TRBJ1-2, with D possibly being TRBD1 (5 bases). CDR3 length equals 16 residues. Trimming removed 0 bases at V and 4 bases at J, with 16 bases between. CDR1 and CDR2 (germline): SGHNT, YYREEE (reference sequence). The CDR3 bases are TGTGCCAGCAGCTTGGTTTCGGGTCGACAGAGCTATGGCTACACCTTC. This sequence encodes CASSLVSGRQSYGYTF.

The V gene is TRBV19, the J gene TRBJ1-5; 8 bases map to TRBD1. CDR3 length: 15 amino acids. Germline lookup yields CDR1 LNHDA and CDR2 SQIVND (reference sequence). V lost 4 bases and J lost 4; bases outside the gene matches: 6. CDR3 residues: CASSTDRGPNQPQHF. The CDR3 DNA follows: TGTGCCAGTAGTACCGACAGGGGCCCTAATCAGCCCCAGCATTTT. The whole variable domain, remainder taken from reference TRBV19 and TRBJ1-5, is DGGITQSPKYLFRKEGQNVTLSCEQNLNHDAMYWYRQDPGQGLRLIYYSQIVNDFQKGDIAEGYSVSREKKESFPLTVTSAQKNPTAFYLCASSTDRGPNQPQHFGDGTRLSIL.

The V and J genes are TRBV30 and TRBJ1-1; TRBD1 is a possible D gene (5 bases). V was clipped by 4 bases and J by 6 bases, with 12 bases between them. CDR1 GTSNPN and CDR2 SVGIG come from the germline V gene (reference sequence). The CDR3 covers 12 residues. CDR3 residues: CAWIGGEAEAFF. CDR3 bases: TGTGCCTGGATCGGGGGGGAGGCTGAAGCTTTCTTT. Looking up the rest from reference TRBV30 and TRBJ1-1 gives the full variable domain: SQTIHQWPATLVQPVGSPLSLECTVEGTSNPNLYWYRQAAGRGLQLLFYSVGIGQISSEVPQNLSASRPQDRQFILSSKKLLLSDSGFYLCAWIGGEAEAFFGQGTRLTVV.

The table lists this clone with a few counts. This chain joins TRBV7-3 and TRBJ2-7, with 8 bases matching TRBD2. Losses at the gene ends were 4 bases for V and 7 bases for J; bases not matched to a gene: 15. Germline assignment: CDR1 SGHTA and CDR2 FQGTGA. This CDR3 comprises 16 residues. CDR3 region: CASSSPQAGGPTEQYF. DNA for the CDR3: TGTGCCAGCAGCTCCCCCCAGGCGGGAGGACCTACAGAGCAGTACTTC.

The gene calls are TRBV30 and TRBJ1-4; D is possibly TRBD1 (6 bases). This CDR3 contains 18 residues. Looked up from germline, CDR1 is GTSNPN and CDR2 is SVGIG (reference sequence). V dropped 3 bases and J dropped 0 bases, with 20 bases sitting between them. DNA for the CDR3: TGTGCCTGGAGGGTAGGGGCCTGGGGGCTTGCAACTAATGAAAAACTGTTTTTT. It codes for CAWRVGAWGLATNEKLFF.

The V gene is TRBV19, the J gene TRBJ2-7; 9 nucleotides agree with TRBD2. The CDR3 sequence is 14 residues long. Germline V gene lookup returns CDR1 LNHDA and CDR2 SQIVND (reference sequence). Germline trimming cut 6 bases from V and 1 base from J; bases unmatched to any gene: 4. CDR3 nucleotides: TGTGCCAGTAGCGGGCGGGAGGGATCCTACGAGCAGTACTTC. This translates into CASSGREGSYEQYF.

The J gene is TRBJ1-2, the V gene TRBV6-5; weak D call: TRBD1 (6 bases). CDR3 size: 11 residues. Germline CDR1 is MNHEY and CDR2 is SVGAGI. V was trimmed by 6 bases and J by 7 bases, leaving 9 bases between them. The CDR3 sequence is CASREGGGYTF. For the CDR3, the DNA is TGTGCCAGCAGGGAGGGGGGTGGCTACACCTTC.

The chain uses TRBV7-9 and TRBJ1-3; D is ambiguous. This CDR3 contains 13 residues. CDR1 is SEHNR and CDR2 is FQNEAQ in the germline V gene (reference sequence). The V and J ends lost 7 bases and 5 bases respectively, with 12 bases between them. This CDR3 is CASIPTGRNTIYF. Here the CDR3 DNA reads TGTGCCAGCATCCCAACGGGCAGAAACACCATATATTTT.

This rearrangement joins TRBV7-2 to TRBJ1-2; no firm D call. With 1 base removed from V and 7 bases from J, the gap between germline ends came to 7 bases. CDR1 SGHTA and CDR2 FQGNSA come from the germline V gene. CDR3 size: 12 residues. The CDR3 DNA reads TGTGCCAGCAGCTTAGTCGGGCGTGGCTACACCTTC. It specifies CASSLVGRGYTF.

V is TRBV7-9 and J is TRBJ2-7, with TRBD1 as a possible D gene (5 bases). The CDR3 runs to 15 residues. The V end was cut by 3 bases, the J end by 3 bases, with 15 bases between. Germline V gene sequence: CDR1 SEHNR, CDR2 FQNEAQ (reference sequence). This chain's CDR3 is CASSLGQGVVYEQYF. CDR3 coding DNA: TGTGCCAGCAGCTTGGGGCAGGGTGTAGTCTACGAGCAGTACTTC.

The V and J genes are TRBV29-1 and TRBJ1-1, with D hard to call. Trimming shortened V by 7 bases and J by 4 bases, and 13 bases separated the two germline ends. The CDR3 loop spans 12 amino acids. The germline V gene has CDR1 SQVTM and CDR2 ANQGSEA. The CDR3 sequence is CSAALSGTEAFF. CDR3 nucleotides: TGCAGCGCCGCGCTGAGCGGCACTGAAGCTTTCTTT.

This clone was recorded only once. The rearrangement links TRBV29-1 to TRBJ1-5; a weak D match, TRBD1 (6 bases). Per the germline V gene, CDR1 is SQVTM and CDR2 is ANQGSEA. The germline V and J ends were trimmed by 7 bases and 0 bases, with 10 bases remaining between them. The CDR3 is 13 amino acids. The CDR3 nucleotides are TGCAGCGCCCGACAGGATAGCAATCAGCCCCAGCATTTT. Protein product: CSARQDSNQPQHF.

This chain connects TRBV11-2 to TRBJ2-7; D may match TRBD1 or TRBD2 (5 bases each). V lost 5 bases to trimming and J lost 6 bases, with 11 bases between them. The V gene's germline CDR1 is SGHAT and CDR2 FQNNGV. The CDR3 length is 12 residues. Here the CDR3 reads CASSAGTLEQYF. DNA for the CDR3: TGTGCCAGCAGCGCCGGGACCCTCGAGCAGTACTTC. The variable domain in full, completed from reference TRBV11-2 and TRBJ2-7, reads EAGVAQSPRYKIIEKRQSVAFWCNPISGHATLYWYQQILGQGPKLLIQFQNNGVVDDSQLPKDRFSAERLKGVDSTLKIQPAKLEDSAVYLCASSAGTLEQYFGPGTRLTVT.

The CDR3 is CASRDRGYQPQHF. For the CDR3, the DNA is TGTGCCAGCAGAGACAGGGGATATCAGCCCCAGCATTTT. The chain employs TRBV2 and TRBJ1-5; 8 nucleotides match TRBD1. Germline V lookup: CDR1 SNHLY, CDR2 FYNNEI. CDR3 length: 13 amino acids. Losses at the gene ends were 6 bases for V and 5 bases for J; bases not matched to a gene: 3.